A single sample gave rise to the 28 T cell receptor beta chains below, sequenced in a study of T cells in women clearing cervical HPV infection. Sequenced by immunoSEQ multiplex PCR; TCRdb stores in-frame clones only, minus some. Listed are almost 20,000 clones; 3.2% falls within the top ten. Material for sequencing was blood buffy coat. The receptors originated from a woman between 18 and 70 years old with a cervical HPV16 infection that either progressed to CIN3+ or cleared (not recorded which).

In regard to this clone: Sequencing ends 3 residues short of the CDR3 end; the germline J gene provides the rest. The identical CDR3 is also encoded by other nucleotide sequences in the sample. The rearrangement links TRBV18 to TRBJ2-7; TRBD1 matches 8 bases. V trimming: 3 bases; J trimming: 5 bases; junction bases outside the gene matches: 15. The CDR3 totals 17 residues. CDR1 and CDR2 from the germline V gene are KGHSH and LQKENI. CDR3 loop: CASSPLRLGQGAHEQYF. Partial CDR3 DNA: TGTGCCAGCTCACCTCTCCGGTTAGGGCAGGGGGCACACGAG.

The DNA read from the CDR3 is TGTGCCAGTAAGAGGCGGGGGGAAAATGAG. It codes for CASKRRGENE. The whole CDR3 region reads CASKRRGENEQFF. The V call is TRBV19, the J call TRBJ2-1, with 8 bases identical to TRBD2. The read halts 3 residues ahead of the CDR3 end, with the missing end drawn from the germline J gene. Unmatched junction bases numbered 6, after V lost 7 bases and J lost 7 bases. CDR3 length: 13 residues. The germline V gene encodes CDR1 LNHDA and CDR2 SQIVND (reference sequence).

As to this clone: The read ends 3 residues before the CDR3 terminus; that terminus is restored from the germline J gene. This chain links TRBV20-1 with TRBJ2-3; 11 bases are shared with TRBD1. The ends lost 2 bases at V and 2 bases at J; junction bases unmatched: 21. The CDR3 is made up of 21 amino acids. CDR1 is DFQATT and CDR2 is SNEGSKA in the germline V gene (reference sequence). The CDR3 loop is CSARTIPGQGVSSGATDTQYF. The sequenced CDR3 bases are TGCAGTGCTAGAACAATACCGGGACAGGGGGTTTCCAGCGGCGCCACAGATACG.

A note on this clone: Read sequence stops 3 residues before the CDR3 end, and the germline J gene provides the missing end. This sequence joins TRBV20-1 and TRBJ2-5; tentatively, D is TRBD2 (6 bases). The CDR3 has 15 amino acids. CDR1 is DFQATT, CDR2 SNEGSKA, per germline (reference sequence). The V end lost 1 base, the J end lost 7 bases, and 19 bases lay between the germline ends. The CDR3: CSARGRGLGGRTQYF. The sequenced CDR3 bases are TGCAGTGCTAGAGGGCGTGGACTTGGGGGGAGGACC.

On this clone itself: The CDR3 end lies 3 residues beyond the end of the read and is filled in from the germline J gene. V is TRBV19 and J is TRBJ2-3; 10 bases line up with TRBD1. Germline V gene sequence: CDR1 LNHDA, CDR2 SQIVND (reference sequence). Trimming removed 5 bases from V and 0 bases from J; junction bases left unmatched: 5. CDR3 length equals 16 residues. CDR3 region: CASSYGQGGSTDTQYF. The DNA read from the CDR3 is TGTGCCAGTAGTTACGGACAGGGGGGTAGCACAGATACG. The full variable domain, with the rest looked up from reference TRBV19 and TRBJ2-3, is DGGITQSPKYLFRKEGQNVTLSCEQNLNHDAMYWYRQDPGQGLRLIYYSQIVNDFQKGDIAEGYSVSREKKESFPLTVTSAQKNPTAFYLCASSYGQGGSTDTQYFGPGTRLTVL.

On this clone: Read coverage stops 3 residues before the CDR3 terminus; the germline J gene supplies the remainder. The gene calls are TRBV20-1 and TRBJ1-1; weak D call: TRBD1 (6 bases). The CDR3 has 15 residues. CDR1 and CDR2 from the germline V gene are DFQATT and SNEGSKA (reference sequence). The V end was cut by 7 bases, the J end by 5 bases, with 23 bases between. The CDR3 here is CSVISGASGGTEAFF. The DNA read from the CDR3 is TGCAGTGTCATCTCGGGGGCCTCGGGGGGAACTGAA.

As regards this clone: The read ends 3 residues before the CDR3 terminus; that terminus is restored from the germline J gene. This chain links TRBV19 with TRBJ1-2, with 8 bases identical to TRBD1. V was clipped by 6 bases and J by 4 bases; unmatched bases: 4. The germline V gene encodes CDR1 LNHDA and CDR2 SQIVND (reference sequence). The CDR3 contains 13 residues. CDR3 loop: CASSDRGIYGYTF. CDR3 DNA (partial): TGTGCCAGTAGCGACAGGGGAATCTATGGC.

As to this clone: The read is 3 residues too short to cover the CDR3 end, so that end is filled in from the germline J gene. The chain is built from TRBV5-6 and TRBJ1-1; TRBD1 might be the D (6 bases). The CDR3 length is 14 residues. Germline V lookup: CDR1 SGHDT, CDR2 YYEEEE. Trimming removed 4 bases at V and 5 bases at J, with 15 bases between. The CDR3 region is CASSQTDRYTEAFF. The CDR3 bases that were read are TGTGCCAGCAGCCAAACCGACAGGTATACTGAA.

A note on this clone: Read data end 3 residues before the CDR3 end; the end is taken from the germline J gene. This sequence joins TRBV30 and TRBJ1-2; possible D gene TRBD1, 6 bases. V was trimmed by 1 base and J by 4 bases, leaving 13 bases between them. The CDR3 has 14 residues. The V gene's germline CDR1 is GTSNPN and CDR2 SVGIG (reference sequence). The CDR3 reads CAWSDLGAGYGYTF. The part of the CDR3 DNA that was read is TGTGCCTGGAGTGATTTGGGGGCCGGCTATGGC.

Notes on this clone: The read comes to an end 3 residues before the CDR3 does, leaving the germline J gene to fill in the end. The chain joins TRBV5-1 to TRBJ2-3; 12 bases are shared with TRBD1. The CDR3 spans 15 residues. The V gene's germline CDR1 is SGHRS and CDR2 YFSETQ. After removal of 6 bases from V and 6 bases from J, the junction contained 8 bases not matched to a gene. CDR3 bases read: TGCGCCAGCAACGTGGGGACAGGGGGCGAGGATACG. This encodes CASNVGTGGEDT. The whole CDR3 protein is CASNVGTGGEDTQYF.

The CDR3 sequence: CAWRSAQGSSGANVLTF. The CDR3 bases that were read are TGTGCCTGGAGGAGTGCCCAGGGCAGCTCTGGGGCCAACGTC. The V call is TRBV30, the J call TRBJ2-6; TRBD1 might be the D (5 bases). The CDR3 is cut off 3 residues early in the read; its end comes from the germline J gene. The CDR3 runs 17 residues. From germline, CDR1 is GTSNPN and CDR2 SVGIG (reference sequence). The V gene lost 3 bases and the J gene lost 0 bases, with 15 bases spanning the gap.

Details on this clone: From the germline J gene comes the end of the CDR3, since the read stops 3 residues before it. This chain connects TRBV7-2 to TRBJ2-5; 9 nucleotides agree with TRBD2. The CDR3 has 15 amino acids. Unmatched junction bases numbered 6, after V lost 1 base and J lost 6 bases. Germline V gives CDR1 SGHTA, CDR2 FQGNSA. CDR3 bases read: TGTGCCAGCAGCTTAGGCGGGGGGGCCGGAAAGACC. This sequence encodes CASSLGGGAGKT. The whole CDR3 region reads CASSLGGGAGKTQYF.

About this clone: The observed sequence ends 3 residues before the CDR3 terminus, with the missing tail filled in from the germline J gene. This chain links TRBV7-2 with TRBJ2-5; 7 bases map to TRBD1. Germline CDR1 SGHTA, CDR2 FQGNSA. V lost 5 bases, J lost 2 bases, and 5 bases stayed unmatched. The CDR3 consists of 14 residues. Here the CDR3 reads CASSRQGGQETQYF. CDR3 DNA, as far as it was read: TGTGCCAGCAGCCGACAGGGTGGGCAAGAGACC.

Partial CDR3 DNA: TGCGCCAGCAGCCAGGGACACCTCTACGAG. It codes for CASSQGHLYE. The complete CDR3 reads CASSQGHLYEQYF. The V gene is TRBV5-1, the J gene TRBJ2-7; TRBD1 is a possible D gene (6 bases). The read falls 3 residues short of the CDR3 end, and the missing part is taken from the germline J gene. The CDR3 spans 13 residues. V lost 4 bases to trimming and J lost 3 bases, with 11 bases between them. Germline CDR1 SGHRS, CDR2 YFSETQ.

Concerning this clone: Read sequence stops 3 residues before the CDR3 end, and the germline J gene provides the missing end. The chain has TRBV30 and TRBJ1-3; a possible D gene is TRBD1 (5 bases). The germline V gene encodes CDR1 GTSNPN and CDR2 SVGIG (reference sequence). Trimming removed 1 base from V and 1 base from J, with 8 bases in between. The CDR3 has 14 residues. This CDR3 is CAWSGGGSGNTIYF. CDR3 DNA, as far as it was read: TGTGCCTGGAGTGGCGGGGGTTCTGGAAACACC.

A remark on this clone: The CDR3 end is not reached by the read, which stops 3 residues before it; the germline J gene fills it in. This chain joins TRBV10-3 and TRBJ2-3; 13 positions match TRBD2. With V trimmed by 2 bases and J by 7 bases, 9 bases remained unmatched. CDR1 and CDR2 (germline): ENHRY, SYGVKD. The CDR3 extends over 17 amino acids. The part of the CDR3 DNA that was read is TGTGCCATCAGTGAGCTTAAACTAGCGGGGGGGCCTAATACG. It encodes CAISELKLAGGPNT. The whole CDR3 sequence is CAISELKLAGGPNTQYF.

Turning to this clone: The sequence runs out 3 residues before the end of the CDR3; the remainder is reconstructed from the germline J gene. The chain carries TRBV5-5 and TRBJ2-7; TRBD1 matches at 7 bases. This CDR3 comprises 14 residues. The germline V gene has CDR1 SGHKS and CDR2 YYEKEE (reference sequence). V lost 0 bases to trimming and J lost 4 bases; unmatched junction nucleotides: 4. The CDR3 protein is CASSLGQGVYEQYF. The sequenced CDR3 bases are TGTGCCAGCAGCTTGGGACAGGGTGTATACGAG.

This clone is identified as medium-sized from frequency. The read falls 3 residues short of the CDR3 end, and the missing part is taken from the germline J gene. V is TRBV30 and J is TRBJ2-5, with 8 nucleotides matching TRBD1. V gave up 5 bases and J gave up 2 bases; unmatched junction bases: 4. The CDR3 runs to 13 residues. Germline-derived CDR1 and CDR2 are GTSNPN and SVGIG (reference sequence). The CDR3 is CAWDRGKQETQYF. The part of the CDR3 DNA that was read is TGTGCCTGGGACAGGGGAAAGCAAGAGACC.

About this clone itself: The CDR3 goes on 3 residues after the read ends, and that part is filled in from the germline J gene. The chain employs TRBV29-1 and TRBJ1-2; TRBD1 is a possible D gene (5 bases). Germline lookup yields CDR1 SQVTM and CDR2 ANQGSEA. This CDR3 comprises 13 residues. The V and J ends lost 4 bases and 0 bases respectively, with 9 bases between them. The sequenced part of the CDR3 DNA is TGCAGCGTTGCGGACATTTCTAACTATGGC. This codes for CSVADISNYG. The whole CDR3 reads CSVADISNYGYTF. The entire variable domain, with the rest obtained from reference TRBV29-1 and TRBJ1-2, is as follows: SAVISQKPSRDICQRGTSLTIQCQVDSQVTMMFWYRQQPGQSLTLIATANQGSEATYESGFVIDKFPISRPNLTFSTLTVSNMSPEDSSIYLCSVADISNYGYTFGSGTRLTVV.

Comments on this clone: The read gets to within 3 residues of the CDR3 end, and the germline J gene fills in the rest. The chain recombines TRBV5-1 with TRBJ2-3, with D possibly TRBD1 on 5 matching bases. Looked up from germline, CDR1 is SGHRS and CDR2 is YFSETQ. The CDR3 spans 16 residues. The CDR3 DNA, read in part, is TGCGCCAGCAGCTTGGACGGAGACAGTCGGGTCGACACG. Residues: CASSLDGDSRVDT. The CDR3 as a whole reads CASSLDGDSRVDTQYF.

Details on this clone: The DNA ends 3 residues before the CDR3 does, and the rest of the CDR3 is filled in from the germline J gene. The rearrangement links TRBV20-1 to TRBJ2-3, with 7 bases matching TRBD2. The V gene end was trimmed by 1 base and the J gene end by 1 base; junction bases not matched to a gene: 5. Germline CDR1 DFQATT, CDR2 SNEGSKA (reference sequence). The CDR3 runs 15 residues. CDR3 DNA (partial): TGCAGTGCTAGAGGAGGGGAGGGCCGCACAGATACG. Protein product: CSARGGEGRTDT. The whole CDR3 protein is CSARGGEGRTDTQYF.

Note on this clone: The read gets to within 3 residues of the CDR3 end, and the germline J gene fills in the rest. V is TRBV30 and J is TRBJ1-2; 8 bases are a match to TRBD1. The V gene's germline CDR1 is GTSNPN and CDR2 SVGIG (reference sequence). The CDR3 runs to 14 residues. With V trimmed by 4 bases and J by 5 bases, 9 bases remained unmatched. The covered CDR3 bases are TGTGCCTGGATTCCAAAACAGGGGGGTTATGGC. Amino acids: CAWIPKQGGYG. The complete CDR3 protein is CAWIPKQGGYGYTF.

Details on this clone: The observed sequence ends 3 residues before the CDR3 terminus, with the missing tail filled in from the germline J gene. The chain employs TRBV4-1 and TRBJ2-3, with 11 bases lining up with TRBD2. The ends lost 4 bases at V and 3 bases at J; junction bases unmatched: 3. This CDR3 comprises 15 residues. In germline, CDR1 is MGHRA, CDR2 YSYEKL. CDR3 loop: CASSRTSGGTDTQYF. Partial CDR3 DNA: TGCGCCAGCAGCCGCACTAGCGGGGGAACAGATACG.

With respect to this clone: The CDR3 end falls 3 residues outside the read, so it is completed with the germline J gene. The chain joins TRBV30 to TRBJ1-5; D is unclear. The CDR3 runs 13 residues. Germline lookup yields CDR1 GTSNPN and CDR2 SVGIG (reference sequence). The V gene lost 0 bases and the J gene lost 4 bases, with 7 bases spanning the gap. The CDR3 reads CAWSVQTNQPQHF. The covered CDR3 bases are TGTGCCTGGAGTGTACAGACAAATCAGCCC.

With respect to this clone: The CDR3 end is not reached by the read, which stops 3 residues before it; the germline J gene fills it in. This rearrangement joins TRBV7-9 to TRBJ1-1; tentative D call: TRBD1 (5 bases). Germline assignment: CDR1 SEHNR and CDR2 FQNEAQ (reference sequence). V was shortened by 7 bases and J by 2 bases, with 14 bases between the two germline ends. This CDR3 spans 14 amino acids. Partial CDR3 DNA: TGTGCCAGCATCTGGAGCGACAGCAACACTGAA. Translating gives CASIWSDSNTE. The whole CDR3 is CASIWSDSNTEAFF.

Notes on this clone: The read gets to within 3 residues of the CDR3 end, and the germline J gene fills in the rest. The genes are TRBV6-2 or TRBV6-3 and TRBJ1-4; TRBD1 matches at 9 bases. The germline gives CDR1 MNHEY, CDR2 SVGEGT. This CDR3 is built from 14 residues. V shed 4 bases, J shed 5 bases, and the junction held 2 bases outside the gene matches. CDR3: CASSWTGENEKLFF. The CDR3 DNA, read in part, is TGTGCCAGCAGTTGGACAGGGGAGAATGAAAAA.

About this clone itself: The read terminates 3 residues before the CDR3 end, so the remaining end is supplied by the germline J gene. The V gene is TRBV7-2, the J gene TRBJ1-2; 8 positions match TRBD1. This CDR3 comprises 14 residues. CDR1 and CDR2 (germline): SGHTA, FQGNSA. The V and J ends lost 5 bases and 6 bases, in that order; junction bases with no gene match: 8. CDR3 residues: CASSPDREFNGYTF. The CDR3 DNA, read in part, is TGTGCCAGCAGCCCGGACAGGGAGTTTAATGGC.

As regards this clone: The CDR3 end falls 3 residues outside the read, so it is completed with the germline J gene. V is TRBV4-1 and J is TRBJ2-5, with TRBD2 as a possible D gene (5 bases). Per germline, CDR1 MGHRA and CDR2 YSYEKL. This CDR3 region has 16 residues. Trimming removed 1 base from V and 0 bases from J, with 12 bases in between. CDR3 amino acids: CASSQGYSGNQETQYF. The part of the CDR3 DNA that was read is TGCGCCAGCAGCCAAGGATACTCGGGGAACCAAGAGACC.